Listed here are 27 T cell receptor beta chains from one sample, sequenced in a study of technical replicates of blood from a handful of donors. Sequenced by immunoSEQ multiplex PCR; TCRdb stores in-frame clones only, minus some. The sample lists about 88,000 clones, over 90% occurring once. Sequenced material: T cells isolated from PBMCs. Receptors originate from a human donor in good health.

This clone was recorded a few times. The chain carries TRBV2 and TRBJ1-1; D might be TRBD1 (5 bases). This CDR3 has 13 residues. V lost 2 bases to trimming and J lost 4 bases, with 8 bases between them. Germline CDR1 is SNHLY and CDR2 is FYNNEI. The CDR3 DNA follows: TGTGCCAGCAGTGAACAGGGAGGCACTGAAGCTTTCTTT. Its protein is CASSEQGGTEAFF.

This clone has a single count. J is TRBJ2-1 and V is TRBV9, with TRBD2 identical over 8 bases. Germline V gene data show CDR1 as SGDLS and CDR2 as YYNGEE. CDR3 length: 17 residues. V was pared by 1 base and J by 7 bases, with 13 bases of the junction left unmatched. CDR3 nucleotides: TGTGCCAGCAGCGTATTTGTGAGCGGGAGAGAGGGGAATGAGCAGTTCTTC. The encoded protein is CASSVFVSGREGNEQFF.

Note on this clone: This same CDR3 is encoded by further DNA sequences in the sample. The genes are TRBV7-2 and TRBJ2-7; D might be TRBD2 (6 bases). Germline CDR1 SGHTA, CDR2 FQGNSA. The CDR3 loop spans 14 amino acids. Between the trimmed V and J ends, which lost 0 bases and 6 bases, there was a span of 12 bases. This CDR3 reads CASSLAGGPGEQYF. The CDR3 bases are TGTGCCAGCAGCTTAGCGGGAGGCCCCGGCGAGCAGTACTTC.

The CDR3 loop is CASSIEGLYYGYTF. The CDR3, as DNA: TGTGCCAGTAGTATCGAGGGCCTGTACTATGGCTACACCTTC. The rearrangement joins TRBV19 to TRBJ1-2; D is undetermined. Trimming left V 3 bases short and J 3 bases short, with 11 bases between. The CDR3 is made up of 14 amino acids. Per germline, CDR1 LNHDA and CDR2 SQIVND (reference sequence).

This CDR3 is CASSLELADSYEQYF. CDR3 bases: TGTGCCAGCAGCTTGGAACTAGCGGACTCCTACGAGCAGTACTTC. The V call is TRBV5-6, the J call TRBJ2-7; 8 positions match TRBD2. The CDR3 is 15 residues long. Losses at the gene ends were 0 bases for V and 0 bases for J; bases not matched to a gene: 2. Germline values: CDR1 SGHDT, CDR2 YYEEEE. Based on the CDR3 plus reference TRBV5-6 and TRBJ2-7, the full variable domain is DAGVTQSPTHLIKTRGQQVTLRCSPKSGHDTVSWYQQALGQGPQFIFQYYEEEERQRGNFPDRFSGHQFPNYSSELNVNALLLGDSALYLCASSLELADSYEQYFGPGTRLTVT.

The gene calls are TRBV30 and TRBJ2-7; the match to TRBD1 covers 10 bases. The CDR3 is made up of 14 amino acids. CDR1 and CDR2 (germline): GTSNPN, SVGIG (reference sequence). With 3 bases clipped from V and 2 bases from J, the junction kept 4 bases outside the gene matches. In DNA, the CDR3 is TGTGCCTGGAGCGCTGACAGGGGGCCCTACGAGCAGTACTTC. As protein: CAWSADRGPYEQYF.

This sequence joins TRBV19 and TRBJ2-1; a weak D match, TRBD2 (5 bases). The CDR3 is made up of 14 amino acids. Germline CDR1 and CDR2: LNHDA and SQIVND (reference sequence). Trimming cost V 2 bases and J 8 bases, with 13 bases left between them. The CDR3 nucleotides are TGTGCCAGTAGTATATTTGGGAGCGGAGATGAGCAGTTCTTC. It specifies CASSIFGSGDEQFF.

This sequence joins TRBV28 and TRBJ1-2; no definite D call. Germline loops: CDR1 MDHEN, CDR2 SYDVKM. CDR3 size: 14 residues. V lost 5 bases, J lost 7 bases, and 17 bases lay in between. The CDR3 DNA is TGTGCCAGCAGTGCGCCGGGAAAAGGTCGTGGCTACACCTTC. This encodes CASSAPGKGRGYTF.

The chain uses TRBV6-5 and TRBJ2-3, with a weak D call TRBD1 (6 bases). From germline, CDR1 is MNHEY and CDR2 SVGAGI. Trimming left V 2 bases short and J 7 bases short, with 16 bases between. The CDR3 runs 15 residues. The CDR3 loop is CASSYDRGTRNTQYF. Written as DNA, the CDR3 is TGTGCCAGCAGTTACGATAGGGGGACGAGAAATACGCAGTATTTT.

As DNA, the CDR3 is TGTGCCAGCAGCCCCGATGTGGGACAGGGGAACACCGGGGAGCTGTTTTTT. It is translated as CASSPDVGQGNTGELFF. The V gene is TRBV7-8, the J gene TRBJ2-2, with 9 bases fitting TRBD1. The ends lost 5 bases at V and 1 base at J; junction bases unmatched: 8. Germline values: CDR1 SGHVS, CDR2 FQNEAQ. This CDR3 has 17 amino acids.

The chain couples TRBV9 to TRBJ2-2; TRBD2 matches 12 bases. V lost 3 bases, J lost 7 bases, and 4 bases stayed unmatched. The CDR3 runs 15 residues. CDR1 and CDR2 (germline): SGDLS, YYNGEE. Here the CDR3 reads CASSATSGSSGELFF. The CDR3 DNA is TGTGCCAGCAGCGCGACTAGCGGGAGTAGCGGGGAGCTGTTTTTT.

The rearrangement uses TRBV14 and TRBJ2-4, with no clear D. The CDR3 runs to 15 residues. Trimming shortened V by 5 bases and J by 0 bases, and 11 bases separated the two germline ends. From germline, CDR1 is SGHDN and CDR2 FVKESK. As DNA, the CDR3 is TGTGCCAGCAGCTCCCCAACAGCAGCCAAAAACATTCAGTACTTC. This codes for CASSSPTAAKNIQYF.

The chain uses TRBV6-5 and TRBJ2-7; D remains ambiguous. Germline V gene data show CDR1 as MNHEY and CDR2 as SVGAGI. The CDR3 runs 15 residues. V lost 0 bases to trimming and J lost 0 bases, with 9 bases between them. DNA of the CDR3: TGTGCCAGCAGTTACTCGGCGGAGAGCTCCTACGAGCAGTACTTC. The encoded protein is CASSYSAESSYEQYF.

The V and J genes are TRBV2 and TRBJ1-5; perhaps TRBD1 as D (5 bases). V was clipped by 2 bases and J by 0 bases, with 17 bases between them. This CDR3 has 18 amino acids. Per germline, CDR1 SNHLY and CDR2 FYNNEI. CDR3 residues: CASSEQGLELYSNQPQHF. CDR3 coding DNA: TGTGCCAGCAGTGAACAGGGATTAGAACTATATAGCAATCAGCCCCAGCATTTT. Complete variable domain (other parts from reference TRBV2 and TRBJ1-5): EPEVTQTPSHQVTQMGQEVILRCVPISNHLYFYWYRQILGQKVEFLVSFYNNEISEKSEIFDDQFSVERPDGSNFTLKIRSTKLEDSAMYFCASSEQGLELYSNQPQHFGDGTRLSIL.

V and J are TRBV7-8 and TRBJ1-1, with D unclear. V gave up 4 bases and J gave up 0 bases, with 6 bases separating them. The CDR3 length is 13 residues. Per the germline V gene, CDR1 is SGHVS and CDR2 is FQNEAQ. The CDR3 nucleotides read TGTGCCAGCAGCTCGCAGGTGAACACTGAAGCTTTCTTT. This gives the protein CASSSQVNTEAFF.

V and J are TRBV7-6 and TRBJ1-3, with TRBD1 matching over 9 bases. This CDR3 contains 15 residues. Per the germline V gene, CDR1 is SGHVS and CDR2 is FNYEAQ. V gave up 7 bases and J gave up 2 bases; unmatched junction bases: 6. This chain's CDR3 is CASMLRTGAGNTIYF. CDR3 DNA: TGTGCCAGCATGCTGCGGACAGGGGCTGGAAACACCATATATTTT. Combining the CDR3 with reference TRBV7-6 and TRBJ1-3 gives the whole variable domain GAGVSQSPRYKVTKRGQDVALRCDPISGHVSLYWYRQALGQGPEFLTYFNYEAQQDKSGLPNDRFSAERPEGSISTLTIQRTEQRDSAMYRCASMLRTGAGNTIYFGEGSWLTVV.

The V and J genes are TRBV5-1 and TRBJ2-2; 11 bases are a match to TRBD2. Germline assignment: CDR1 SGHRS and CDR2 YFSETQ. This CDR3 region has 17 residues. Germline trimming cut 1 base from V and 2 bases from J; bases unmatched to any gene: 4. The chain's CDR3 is CASSLSGLADNTGELFF. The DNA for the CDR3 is TGCGCCAGCAGCTTGTCGGGACTAGCGGATAACACCGGGGAGCTGTTTTTT.

The CDR3 reads CASSSETASTDTQYF. CDR3 nucleotide sequence: TGTGCCAGCAGCTCTGAGACAGCTAGCACAGATACGCAGTATTTT. The rearrangement joins TRBV7-9 to TRBJ2-3; a weak D match, TRBD1 (5 bases). The CDR3 is 15 amino acids. With 4 bases removed from V and 0 bases from J, the gap between germline ends came to 11 bases. The germline V gene has CDR1 SEHNR and CDR2 FQNEAQ (reference sequence).

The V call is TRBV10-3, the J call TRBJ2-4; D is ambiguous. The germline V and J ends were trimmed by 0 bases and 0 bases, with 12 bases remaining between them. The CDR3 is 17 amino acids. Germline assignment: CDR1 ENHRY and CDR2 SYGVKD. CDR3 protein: CAISESIEILAKNIQYF. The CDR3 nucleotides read TGTGCCATCAGTGAGTCCATTGAGATACTAGCCAAAAACATTCAGTACTTC.

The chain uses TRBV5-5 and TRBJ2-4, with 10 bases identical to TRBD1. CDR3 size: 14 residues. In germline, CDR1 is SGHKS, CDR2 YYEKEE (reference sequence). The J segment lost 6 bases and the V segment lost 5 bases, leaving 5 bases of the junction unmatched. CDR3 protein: CASSRQGAGNIQYF. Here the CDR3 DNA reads TGTGCCAGCAGTCGACAGGGGGCCGGAAACATTCAGTACTTC.

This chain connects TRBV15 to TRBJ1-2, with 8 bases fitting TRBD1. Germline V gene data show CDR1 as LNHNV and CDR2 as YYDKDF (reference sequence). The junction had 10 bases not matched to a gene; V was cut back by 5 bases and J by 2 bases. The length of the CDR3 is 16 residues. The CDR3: CATSRTGRGPNYGYTF. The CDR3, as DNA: TGTGCCACCAGCCGGACAGGGAGGGGGCCCAACTATGGCTACACCTTC.

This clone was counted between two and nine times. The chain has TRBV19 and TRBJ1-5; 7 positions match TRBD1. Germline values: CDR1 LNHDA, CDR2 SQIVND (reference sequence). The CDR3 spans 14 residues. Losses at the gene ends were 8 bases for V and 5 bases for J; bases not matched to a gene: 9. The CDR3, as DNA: TGTGCCAGTGAGACAGGGAATATCGATCAGCCCCAGCATTTT. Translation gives CASETGNIDQPQHF. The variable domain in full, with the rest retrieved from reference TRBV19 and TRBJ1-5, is DGGITQSPKYLFRKEGQNVTLSCEQNLNHDAMYWYRQDPGQGLRLIYYSQIVNDFQKGDIAEGYSVSREKKESFPLTVTSAQKNPTAFYLCASETGNIDQPQHFGDGTRLSIL.

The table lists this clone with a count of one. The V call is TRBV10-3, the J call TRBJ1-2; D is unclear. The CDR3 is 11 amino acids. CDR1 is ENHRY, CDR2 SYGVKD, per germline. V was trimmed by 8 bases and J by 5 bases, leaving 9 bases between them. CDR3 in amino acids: CAIETAYGYTF. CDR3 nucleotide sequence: TGTGCCATCGAGACTGCTTATGGCTACACCTTC.

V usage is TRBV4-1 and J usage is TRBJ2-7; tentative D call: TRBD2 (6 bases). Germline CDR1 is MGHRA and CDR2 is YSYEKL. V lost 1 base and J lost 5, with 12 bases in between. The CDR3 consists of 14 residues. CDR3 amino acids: CASSQGLANNEQYF. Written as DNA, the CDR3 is TGCGCCAGCAGCCAAGGTCTAGCGAATAACGAGCAGTACTTC.

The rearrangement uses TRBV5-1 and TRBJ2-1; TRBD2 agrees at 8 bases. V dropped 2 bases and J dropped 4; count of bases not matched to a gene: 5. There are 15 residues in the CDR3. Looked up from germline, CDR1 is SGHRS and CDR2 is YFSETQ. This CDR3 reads CASSFVEREYNEQFF. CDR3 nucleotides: TGCGCCAGCAGCTTCGTGGAGCGGGAGTACAATGAGCAGTTCTTC.

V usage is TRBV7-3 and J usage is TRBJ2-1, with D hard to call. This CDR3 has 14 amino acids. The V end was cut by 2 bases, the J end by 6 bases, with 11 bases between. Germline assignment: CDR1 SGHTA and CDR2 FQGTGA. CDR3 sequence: CASSLSLNGNEQFF. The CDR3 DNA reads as TGTGCCAGCAGCTTATCACTGAACGGCAATGAGCAGTTCTTC.

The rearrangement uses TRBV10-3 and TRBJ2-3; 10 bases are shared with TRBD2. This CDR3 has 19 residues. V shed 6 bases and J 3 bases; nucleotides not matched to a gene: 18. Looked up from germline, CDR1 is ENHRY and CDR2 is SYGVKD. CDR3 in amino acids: CAIREPGLARETPTDTQYF. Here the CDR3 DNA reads TGTGCCATCAGAGAGCCGGGACTAGCGAGAGAAACGCCGACAGATACGCAGTATTTT.